The TCR beta chain described here comes from a study of T cells after posttransplantation cyclophosphamide. The assay was immunoSEQ multiplex PCR, and TCRdb's table has in-frame clones only and misses some. The sample has 20,000 to 25,000 clones; roughly nine tenths are singletons. Cyclophosphamide on days +3 and +4 followed busulfan-fludarabine conditioning and a marrow graft. With respect to this clone: No antigen is known for it.

CDR3 size: 15 residues. Trimming stripped 1 base from V and 3 bases from J, with 10 bases between. Germline CDR1 reads MDHEN; CDR2 reads SYDVKM. Study observations and caveats: After PTCy, TRB diversity resembled that of CNI/methotrexate controls. Later blood repertoires were often dominated by clones from the donor CD8+ memory compartment. Skin or GI-infiltrating T cells shared few TRB sequences with blood.

This specimen consisted of PBMCs, obtained after allogeneic stem cell transplant with posttransplant cyclophosphamide. The TCR was taken from a female patient in her 30s who received an allogeneic stem cell transplant from an unrelated donor, was CMV-positive, and had no GVHD. Some T cells may have come from the graft donor. The rearrangement links TRBV28 to TRBJ2-1; D may be TRBD2 (7 bases). CDR3 sequence: CASSLLGGHYNEQFF. The CDR3 coding sequence is TGTGCCAGCAGTTTATTGGGGGGGCACTACAATGAGCAGTTCTTC.